The TCR beta chain under discussion was sequenced for a study of Graves' ophthalmopathy and Graves' hyperthyroidism. General study points: The majority of expanded thyroid clonotypes above 0.001 frequency also occurred in blood.

The V gene's germline CDR1 is KGHDR and CDR2 SFDVKD. Between the trimmed V and J ends, which lost 1 base and 5 bases, there was a span of 7 bases. The CDR3 has 13 amino acids. In this sample, this clonotype turned up many times. The antigen remains unidentified. Amplified material comprised TCR beta CDR3 regions derived from RNA transcripts. After a first-round RT-PCR with HTBI primers, a second-round multiplex PCR was run. Via MiXCR, TCRdb re-called the multiplex PCR reads, giving one row per CDR3 protein. Seen here are approximately 1.2 million distinct CDR3 sequences, 36% observed once, and the top ten hold 8.5% to 14%.

The sequencing sample was made of peripheral blood or thyroid tissue (not recorded which). This sequence joins TRBV24-1 and TRBJ2-5; D not certain. The TCR comes from an adult man with Graves' hyperthyroidism. The CDR3 sequence is CATSDLLAETQYF. CDR3 DNA: TGTGCCACCAGTGATTTACTCGCGGAGACCCAGTACTTC.